Sequencing of this TCR beta chain was carried out in a study of T cells in Graves' hyperthyroidism and ophthalmopathy. Study-wide results and limits: Peripheral blood also featured most of the thyroid clonotypes expanded above 0.001.

The TCR beta CDR3 regions underwent amplification using RNA transcripts as the source. RT-PCR in the first round (using the HTBI primer set) targeted the TCR CDR3. TCRdb fed the multiplex PCR reads into MiXCR, producing one record per CDR3 protein. The data hold hundreds of thousands of distinct CDR3 sequences, with about 20% observed a single time. This clonotype was picked up many times. Antigen: not known. This CDR3 is built from 16 residues. Germline lookup yields CDR1 SGHNT and CDR2 YENEEA. The ends were cut back, 6 bases at V and 3 bases at J, with 19 bases in the middle. Each person with ophthalmopathy scored at least 3 on the Clinical Activity Score, reached NOSPECS grade 4 or higher, and had been ill under 3 months. Uncontrolled infection, other autoimmune disease, pregnancy or lactation barred patients from enrollment. Using around 10 ml of fresh peripheral blood, PBMCs were prepared.

The source is an older woman with Graves' ophthalmopathy. The source material was blood. The chain links TRBV11-3 to TRBJ2-3; TRBD1 is a possible D gene (6 bases). DNA for the CDR3: TGTGCCAGCAGTCTACTTCAGGGAAGGGGGACAGATACGCAGTATTTT. Encoded protein: CASSLLQGRGTDTQYF.